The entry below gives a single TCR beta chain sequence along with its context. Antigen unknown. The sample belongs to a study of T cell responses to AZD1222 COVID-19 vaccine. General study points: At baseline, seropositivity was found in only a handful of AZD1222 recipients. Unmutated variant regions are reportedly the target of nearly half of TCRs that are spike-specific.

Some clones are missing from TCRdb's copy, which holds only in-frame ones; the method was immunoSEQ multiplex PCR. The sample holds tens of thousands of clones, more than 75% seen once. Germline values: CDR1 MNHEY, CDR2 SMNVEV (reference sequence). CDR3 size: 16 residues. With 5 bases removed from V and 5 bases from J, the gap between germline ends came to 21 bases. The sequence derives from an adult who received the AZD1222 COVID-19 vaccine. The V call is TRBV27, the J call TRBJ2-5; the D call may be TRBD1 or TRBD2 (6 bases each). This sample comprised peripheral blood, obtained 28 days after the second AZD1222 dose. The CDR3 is CASSPVKQGGEETQYF. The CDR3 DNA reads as TGTGCCAGCAGTCCCGTTAAACAGGGAGGAGAGGAGACCCAGTACTTC.